The 13 T cell receptor beta chains below were found in one sample sequenced in a study of shared T cell receptors in the human thymus. Profiled with immunoSEQ multiplex PCR; TCRdb holds only in-frame clones, not every one. The sample contains about 710,000 clones, over 75% of which appear only once. These data were also reused for a study on human thymus T cells.

Sequencing was carried out using thymocytes. These receptors all stem from a boy under two years old with a congenital heart defect.

Comments on this clone: The junction departs from germline at one end; a sequencing error may be responsible. The chain carries TRBV25-1 and TRBJ2-7; D ambiguous. Germline values: CDR1 MGHDK, CDR2 SYGVNS. CDR3 length equals 14 residues. The CDR3 nucleotides are TGTGCCAGCAGTGAAACCCCGACACATTACGGGCAGTACTTC. Its translation is CASSETPTHYGQYF.

The CDR3 DNA reads TGTGCCAGCAGCTTTGGACTAGCGGGGCCCAATGAGCAGTTCTTC. This codes for CASSFGLAGPNEQFF. This chain joins TRBV7-9 and TRBJ2-1, with TRBD2 matching over 12 bases. CDR1 SEHNR and CDR2 FQNEAQ come from the germline V gene (reference sequence). With V trimmed by 3 bases and J by 6 bases, 3 bases remained unmatched. The CDR3 is 15 amino acids.

In this sample, this clone turned up a few times. The chain uses TRBV21-1 and TRBJ1-2. TRBV21-1 is shown as a pseudogene. The CDR3 is 16 residues long. The CDR3 bases are TGTGCCAGCAGCACCCGTTGGGTGGCAGAGGAGGGAGGCTACACCTTC. This encodes CASSTRWVAEEGGYTF.

V and J are TRBV5-1 and TRBJ2-1, with 9 nucleotides matching TRBD2. The CDR3 has 17 amino acids. V trimming: 2 bases; J trimming: 0 bases; junction bases outside the gene matches: 6. Germline V CDR1 and CDR2: SGHRS, YFSETQ. CDR3 DNA sequence: TGCGCCAGCAGCTTCCCTAGCGGGGCTAGCTCCTACAATGAGCAGTTCTTC. Translating it yields CASSFPSGASSYNEQFF.

V and J are TRBV19 and TRBJ1-5; D remains ambiguous. The ends were cut back, 7 bases at V and 5 bases at J, with 18 bases in the middle. This CDR3 spans 15 amino acids. From germline, CDR1 is LNHDA and CDR2 SQIVND (reference sequence). The CDR3 coding sequence is TGTGCCAGTACCAAAACGCCGTTTCGAGATCAGCCCCAGCATTTT. It encodes CASTKTPFRDQPQHF. Full variable domain (outside the CDR3, taken from reference TRBV19 and TRBJ1-5): DGGITQSPKYLFRKEGQNVTLSCEQNLNHDAMYWYRQDPGQGLRLIYYSQIVNDFQKGDIAEGYSVSREKKESFPLTVTSAQKNPTAFYLCASTKTPFRDQPQHFGDGTRLSIL.

This rearrangement joins TRBV4-2 to TRBJ2-3; 10 bases are shared with TRBD2. The V gene's germline CDR1 is LGHNA and CDR2 YNFKEQ. The CDR3 contains 17 residues. Losses at the gene ends were 4 bases for V and 4 bases for J; bases not matched to a gene: 11. CDR3: CASSRGASSGGADTQYF. CDR3 coding DNA: TGTGCCAGCAGCCGCGGGGCCTCTAGCGGGGGTGCAGATACGCAGTATTTT.

The V gene is TRBV4-1, the J gene TRBJ2-1; D ambiguous. The CDR3 runs 13 residues. Deletions cut 0 bases from V and 7 bases from J, with 7 bases between. Germline CDR1 and CDR2: MGHRA and YSYEKL. CDR3 DNA sequence: TGCGCCAGCAGCCAAGATGGGCAAAATGAGCAGTTCTTC. As protein: CASSQDGQNEQFF.

A note on this clone: The conserved closing phenylalanine or tryptophan is absent in this CDR3, likely reflecting a read error. The chain carries TRBV29-1 and TRBJ2-7; D unclear. CDR3 length: 10 residues. Per germline, CDR1 SQVTM and CDR2 ANQGSEA. The germline V and J ends were trimmed by 7 bases and 4 bases, with 8 bases remaining between them. The CDR3 DNA reads as TGCAGCGGGGCCCCTTACGAGCAGTACCTC. Amino acids: CSGAPYEQYL.

CDR3 protein: CASSQGRGQGAGELFF. CDR3 sequence (DNA): TGCGCCAGCAGCCAAGGCCGGGGACAGGGGGCCGGGGAGCTGTTTTTT. The chain has TRBV4-1 and TRBJ2-2; 11 nucleotides line up with TRBD1. This CDR3 is 16 amino acids long. V gave up 1 base and J gave up 6 bases; unmatched junction bases: 4. The germline V gene encodes CDR1 MGHRA and CDR2 YSYEKL.

The rearrangement joins TRBV12-5 to TRBJ2-2; 12 bases fit TRBD2. The J segment lost 6 bases and the V segment lost 5 bases, leaving 7 bases of the junction unmatched. Germline V CDR1 and CDR2: LGHNT, FRNRAP. There are 16 residues in the CDR3. The CDR3, as DNA: TGTGCTAGTGGTGCTAGCGGGGGGGCATCTTCCGGGGAGCTGTTTTTT. Translated, it gives CASGASGGASSGELFF.

The rearrangement links TRBV2 to TRBJ1-4; possibly TRBD1 for D (5 bases). The CDR3 runs to 17 residues. Germline V gene data show CDR1 as SNHLY and CDR2 as FYNNEI. Trimming took off 5 bases at V and 0 bases at J, with 16 bases between the two ends. The CDR3 DNA is TGTGCCAGCAGTACCCCGCGGGGGGGAACAACTAATGAAAAACTGTTTTTT. Encoded protein: CASSTPRGGTTNEKLFF.

The gene calls are TRBV5-6 and TRBJ2-2, with TRBD1 matching 7 bases. The germline CDR1 and CDR2 sequences are SGHDT and YYEEEE. There are 15 residues in the CDR3. Germline trimming cut 4 bases from V and 2 bases from J; bases unmatched to any gene: 5. The CDR3 DNA reads TGTGCCAGCAGCCTAACAGGGGCAAACACCGGGGAGCTGTTTTTT. Its translation is CASSLTGANTGELFF.

The V call is TRBV4-3, the J call TRBJ2-7, with 7 bases lining up with TRBD2. This CDR3 region has 16 residues. V was clipped by 3 bases and J by 2 bases; unmatched bases: 10. From germline, CDR1 is LGHNA and CDR2 YSLEER. The CDR3 bases are TGCGCCAGCAGCCAGCGGGCCTGGGGGGGGACCTACGAGCAGTACTTC. Amino acids: CASSQRAWGGTYEQYF.